This T cell receptor beta chain was observed in a study of blood T cell repertoires in COVID-19. Study as a whole: COVID-19 samples from acute and convalescent phases originated in the United States, Italy and Spain. PBMCs, B-cell-depleted T cells, or T cells provided the cDNA or gDNA that made up the material.

Libraries were prepared by immunoSEQ multiplex PCR; TCRdb keeps only in-frame clonotypes and omits some of them. This table holds some 210,000 clones, roughly four fifths found once. The V end was cut by 3 bases, the J end by 2 bases, with 16 bases between. This CDR3 comprises 17 residues. Germline CDR1 reads PRHDT; CDR2 reads FYEKMQ (reference sequence). The chain uses TRBV13 and TRBJ2-2; D gene uncertain. This sequence was found in a woman aged 35 to 49 with acute or convalescent COVID-19. The sequencing input was peripheral blood. The CDR3 nucleotides are TGTGCCAGCAGCTTGGCCCCCGGTGGGCTTAACACCGGGGAGCTGTTTTTT. It encodes CASSLAPGGLNTGELFF. Full variable domain (outside the CDR3, taken from reference TRBV13 and TRBJ2-2): AAGVIQSPRHLIKEKRETATLKCYPIPRHDTVYWYQQGPGQDPQFLISFYEKMQSDKGSIPDRFSAQQFSDYHSELNMSSLELGDSALYFCASSLAPGGLNTGELFFGEGSRLTVL.